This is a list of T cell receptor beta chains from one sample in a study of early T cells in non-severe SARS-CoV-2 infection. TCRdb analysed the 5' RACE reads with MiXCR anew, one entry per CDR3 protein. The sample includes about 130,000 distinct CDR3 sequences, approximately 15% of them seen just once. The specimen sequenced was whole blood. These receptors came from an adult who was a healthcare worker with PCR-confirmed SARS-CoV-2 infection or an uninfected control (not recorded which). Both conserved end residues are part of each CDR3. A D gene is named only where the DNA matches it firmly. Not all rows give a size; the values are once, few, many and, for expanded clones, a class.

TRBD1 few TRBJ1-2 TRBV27 CASSSIARGREGYTF TGTGCCAGCAGTTCGATAGCCAGGGGGCGCGAGGGCTACACCTTC
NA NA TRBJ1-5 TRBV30 CAWSGPARAQHF TGTGCCTGGAGTGGCCCCGCTCGAGCCCAGCATTTT
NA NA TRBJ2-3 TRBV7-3 CASRDRAGTTQYF TGTGCCAGCAGAGACCGGGCCGGGACTACGCAGTATTTT
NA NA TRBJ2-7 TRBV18 CASSGPTYEQYF TGTGCCAGCTCGGGGCCCACCTACGAGCAGTACTTC
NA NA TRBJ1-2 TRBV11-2 CASSLVGGGYTF TGTGCCAGCAGCTTAGTGGGTGGCGGCTACACCTTC
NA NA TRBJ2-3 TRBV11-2 CASSLGRALGTDTQYF TGTGCCAGCAGCTTAGGCCGGGCCCTGGGCACAGATACGCAGTATTTT
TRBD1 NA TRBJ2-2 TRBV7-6 CASSQITGAGELFF TGTGCCAGCAGCCAGATTACAGGGGCCGGGGAGCTGTTTTTT
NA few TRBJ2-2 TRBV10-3 CAISEAAGGELFF TGTGCCATCAGTGAAGCCGCAGGCGGGGAGCTGTTTTTT
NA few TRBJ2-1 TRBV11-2 CASSSQGFRNNEQFF TGTGCCAGCAGCTCCCAGGGGTTTCGGAACAATGAGCAGTTCTTC
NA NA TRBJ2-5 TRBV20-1 CSASSGGGTQYF TGCAGTGCTAGTTCAGGCGGCGGGACCCAGTACTTC
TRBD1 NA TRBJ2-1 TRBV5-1 CASSLGQEVNEQFF TGCGCCAGCAGCTTAGGACAGGAAGTAAATGAGCAGTTCTTC
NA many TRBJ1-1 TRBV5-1 CASSPGYYMNTEAFF TGCGCCAGCAGCCCTGGCTACTACATGAACACTGAAGCTTTCTTT
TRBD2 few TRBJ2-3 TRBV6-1 CASVLAGGTDTQYF TGTGCCAGCGTACTAGCGGGGGGCACAGATACGCAGTATTTT
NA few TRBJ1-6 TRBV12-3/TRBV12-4 CASSLALAFQDNSPLHF TGTGCCAGCAGTTTAGCGCTTGCCTTCCAGGATAATTCACCCCTCCACTTT
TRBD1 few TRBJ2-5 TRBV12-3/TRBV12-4 CASSSGQGGETQYF TGTGCCAGCAGCTCCGGACAGGGGGGGGAGACCCAGTACTTC
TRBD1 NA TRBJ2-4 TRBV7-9 CASSQGQRNIQYF TGTGCCAGCAGCCAGGGACAGCGAAACATTCAGTACTTC
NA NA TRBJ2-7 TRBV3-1 CASSQAIYEQYF TGTGCCAGCAGCCAAGCGATATACGAGCAGTACTTC
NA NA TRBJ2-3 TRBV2 CASTTGEGDTQYF TGTGCCAGCACAACGGGCGAGGGGGATACGCAGTATTTT
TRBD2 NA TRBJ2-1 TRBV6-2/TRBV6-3 CASRRTSGGNEQFF TGTGCCAGCAGAAGGACTAGCGGGGGCAATGAGCAGTTCTTC
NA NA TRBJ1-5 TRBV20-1 CSAYIWGNQPQHF TGCAGTGCTTACATCTGGGGCAATCAGCCCCAGCATTTT
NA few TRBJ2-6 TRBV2 CASSDIYRVRGANVLTF TGTGCCAGCAGTGACATCTATCGCGTCCGTGGGGCCAACGTCCTGACTTTC
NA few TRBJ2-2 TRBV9 CASSGGGFTGELFF TGTGCCAGCAGCGGAGGGGGATTCACCGGGGAGCTGTTTTTT
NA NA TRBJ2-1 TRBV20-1 CSASNPDEQFF TGCAGTGCTAGTAACCCCGATGAGCAGTTCTTC
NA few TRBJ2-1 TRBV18 CASSTGNPREQFF TGTGCCAGCTCGACCGGGAATCCCCGTGAGCAGTTCTTC
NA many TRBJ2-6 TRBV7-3 CASSLTALSSGANVLTF TGTGCCAGCAGCTTAACGGCGCTTAGCTCTGGGGCCAACGTCCTGACTTTC
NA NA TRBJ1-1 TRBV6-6 CASTNMGEAFF TGTGCCAGCACCAACATGGGGGAAGCTTTCTTT
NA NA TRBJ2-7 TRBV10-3 CAIGTSNSYEQYF TGTGCCATCGGGACAAGCAATTCCTACGAGCAGTACTTC
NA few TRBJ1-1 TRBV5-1 CASSSFDSMNTEAFF TGCGCCAGCAGCTCTTTCGATAGCATGAACACTGAAGCTTTCTTT
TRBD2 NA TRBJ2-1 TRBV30 CAWSYRGGSYNEQFF TGTGCCTGGAGTTACCGGGGGGGTTCCTACAATGAGCAGTTCTTC
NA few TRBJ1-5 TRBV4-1 CASSRTDSNQPQHF TGCGCCAGCAGCAGGACTGATAGCAATCAGCCCCAGCATTTT
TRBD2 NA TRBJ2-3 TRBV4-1 CASSQDGLAGSDTQYF TGCGCCAGCAGCCAAGACGGACTAGCGGGGTCAGATACGCAGTATTTT
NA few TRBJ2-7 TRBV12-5 CASGLPGLSYEQYF TGTGCTAGTGGTTTGCCGGGTCTTTCCTACGAGCAGTACTTC
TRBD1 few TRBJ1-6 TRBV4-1 CASSFGTDLSWPLHF TGCGCCAGCAGCTTTGGGACAGATTTATCCTGGCCCCTCCACTTT
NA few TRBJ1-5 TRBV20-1 CSATDINQPQHF TGCAGTGCTACTGACATTAATCAGCCCCAGCATTTT
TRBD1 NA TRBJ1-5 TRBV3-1 CASSQGQSNQPQHF TGTGCCAGCAGCCAGGGACAGTCCAATCAGCCCCAGCATTTT
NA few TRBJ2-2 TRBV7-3 CASSLVGGELFF TGTGCCAGCAGCCTAGTGGGCGGGGAGCTGTTTTTT
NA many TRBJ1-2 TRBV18 CASSPATPKYGYTF TGTGCCAGCTCCCCAGCGACTCCTAAATATGGCTACACCTTC
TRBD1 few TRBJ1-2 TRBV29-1 CSVEQGREGYTF TGCAGCGTGGAACAGGGGAGGGAAGGCTACACCTTC
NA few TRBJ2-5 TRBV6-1 CASSVRLQETQYF TGTGCCAGCAGTGTTCGGCTCCAGGAGACCCAGTACTTC
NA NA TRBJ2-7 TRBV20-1 CSAFKDRQKEQYF TGCAGTGCTTTTAAAGACAGGCAGAAGGAGCAGTACTTC
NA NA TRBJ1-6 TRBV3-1 CASSQRDTNSPLHF TGTGCCAGCAGCCAAAGAGATACCAATTCACCCCTCCACTTT
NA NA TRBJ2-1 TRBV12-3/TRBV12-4 CASSIAYEQFF TGTGCCAGCAGCATAGCTTATGAGCAGTTCTTC
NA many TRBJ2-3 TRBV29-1 CSVVEGTDTQYF TGCAGCGTTGTCGAAGGCACAGATACGCAGTATTTT
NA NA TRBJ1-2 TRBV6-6 CASSYLSDGYTF TGTGCCAGCAGTTATCTGTCTGATGGCTACACCTTC